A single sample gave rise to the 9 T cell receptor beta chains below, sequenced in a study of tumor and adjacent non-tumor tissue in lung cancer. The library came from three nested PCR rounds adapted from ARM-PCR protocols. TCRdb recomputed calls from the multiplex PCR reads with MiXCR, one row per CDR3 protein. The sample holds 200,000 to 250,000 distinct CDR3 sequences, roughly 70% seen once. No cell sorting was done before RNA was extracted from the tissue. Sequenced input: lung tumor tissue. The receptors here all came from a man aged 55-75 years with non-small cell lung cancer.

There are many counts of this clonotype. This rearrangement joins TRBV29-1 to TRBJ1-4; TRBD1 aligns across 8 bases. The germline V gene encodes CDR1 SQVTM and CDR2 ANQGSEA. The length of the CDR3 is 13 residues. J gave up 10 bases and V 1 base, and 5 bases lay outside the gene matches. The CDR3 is CSVEGQGAGKLFF. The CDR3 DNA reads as TGCAGCGTTGAAGGGCAGGGGGCAGGAAAACTGTTTTTT.

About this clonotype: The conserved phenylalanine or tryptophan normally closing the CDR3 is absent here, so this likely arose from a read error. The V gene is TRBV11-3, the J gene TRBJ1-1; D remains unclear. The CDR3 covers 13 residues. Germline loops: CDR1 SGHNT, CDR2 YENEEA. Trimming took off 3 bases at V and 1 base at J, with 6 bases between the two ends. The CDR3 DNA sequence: TGTGCCAGCAGCTTGCAGTGGAACACTGAAGCTTTCTCT. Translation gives CASSLQWNTEAFS.

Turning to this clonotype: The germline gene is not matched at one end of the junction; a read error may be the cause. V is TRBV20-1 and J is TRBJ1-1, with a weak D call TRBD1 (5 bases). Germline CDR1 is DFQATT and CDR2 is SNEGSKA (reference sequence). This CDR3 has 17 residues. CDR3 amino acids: CRARVVGTGRVGTEAFF. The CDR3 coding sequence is TGCAGAGCTAGAGTAGTGGGCACGGGGCGGGTAGGGACTGAAGCTTTCTTT.

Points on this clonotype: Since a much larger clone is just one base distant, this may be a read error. The CDR3 bases are TGTGCCAGCAGTGTCACACAGGGGTCCGGGGCCTTC. Encoded protein: CASSVTQGSGAF. V and J are TRBV6-6 and TRBJ1-2; TRBD1 agrees at 7 bases. From germline, CDR1 is MNHNY and CDR2 SVGAGI (reference sequence). The CDR3 is made up of 12 amino acids.

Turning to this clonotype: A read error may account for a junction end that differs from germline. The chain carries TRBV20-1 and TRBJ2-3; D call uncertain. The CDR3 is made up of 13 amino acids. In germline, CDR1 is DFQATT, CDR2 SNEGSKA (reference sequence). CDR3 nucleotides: TGCGGTGCTAGACGGCTAGACACAGAAACGCAGTATTTT. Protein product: CGARRLDTETQYF.

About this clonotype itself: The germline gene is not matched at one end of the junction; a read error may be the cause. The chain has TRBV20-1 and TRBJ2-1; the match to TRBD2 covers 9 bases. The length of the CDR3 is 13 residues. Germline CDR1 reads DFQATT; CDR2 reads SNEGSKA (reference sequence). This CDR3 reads CSARGLANNERFF. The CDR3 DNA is TGCAGTGCTCGGGGACTAGCAAACAATGAGCGGTTCTTC.

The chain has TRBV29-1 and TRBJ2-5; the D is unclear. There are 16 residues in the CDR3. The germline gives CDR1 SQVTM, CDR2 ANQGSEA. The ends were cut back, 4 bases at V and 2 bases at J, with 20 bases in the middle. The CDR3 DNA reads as TGCAGCGTTGGAGATCTTGAATGGGCGGTACAAGAGACCCAGTACTTC. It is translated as CSVGDLEWAVQETQYF.

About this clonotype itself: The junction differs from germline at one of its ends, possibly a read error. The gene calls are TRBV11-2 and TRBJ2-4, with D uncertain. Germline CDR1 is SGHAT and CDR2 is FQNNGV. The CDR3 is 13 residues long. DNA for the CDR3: TGTGCCAGCAGGCTGGGCCACCTAAACACTCAGTACTTC. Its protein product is CASRLGHLNTQYF.

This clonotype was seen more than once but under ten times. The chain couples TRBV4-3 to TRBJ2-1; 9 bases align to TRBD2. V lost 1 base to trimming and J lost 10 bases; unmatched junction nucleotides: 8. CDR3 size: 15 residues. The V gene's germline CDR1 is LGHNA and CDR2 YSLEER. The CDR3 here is CASSQVGLADLEQFF. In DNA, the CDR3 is TGCGCCAGCAGCCAAGTGGGACTAGCCGACTTGGAGCAGTTCTTC.